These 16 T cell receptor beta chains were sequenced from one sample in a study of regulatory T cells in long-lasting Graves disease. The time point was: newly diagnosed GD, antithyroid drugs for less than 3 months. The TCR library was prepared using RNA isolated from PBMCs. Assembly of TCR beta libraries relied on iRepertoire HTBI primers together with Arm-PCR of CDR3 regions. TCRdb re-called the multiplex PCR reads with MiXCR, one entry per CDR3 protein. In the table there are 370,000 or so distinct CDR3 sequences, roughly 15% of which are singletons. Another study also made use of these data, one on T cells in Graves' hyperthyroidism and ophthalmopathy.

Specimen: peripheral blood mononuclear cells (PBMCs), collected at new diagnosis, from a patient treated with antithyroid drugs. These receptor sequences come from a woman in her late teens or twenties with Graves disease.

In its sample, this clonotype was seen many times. The CDR3 nucleotides read TGCGCCAGCAGCCTTGTATGGCAGGCCAGGGGTACCTACGAGCAGTACTTC. As protein: CASSLVWQARGTYEQYF. The rearrangement uses TRBV5-1 and TRBJ2-7, with a tentative D call TRBD1 (6 bases). The V gene lost 4 bases and the J gene lost 2 bases, with 22 bases spanning the gap. The CDR3 is 17 residues long. Germline V lookup: CDR1 SGHRS, CDR2 YFSETQ.

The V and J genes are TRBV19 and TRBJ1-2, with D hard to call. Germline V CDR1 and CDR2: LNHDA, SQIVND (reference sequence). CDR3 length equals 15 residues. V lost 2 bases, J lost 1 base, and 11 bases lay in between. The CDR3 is CASSIRAGGNYGYTF. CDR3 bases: TGTGCCAGTAGTATACGGGCAGGAGGTAACTATGGCTACACCTTC.

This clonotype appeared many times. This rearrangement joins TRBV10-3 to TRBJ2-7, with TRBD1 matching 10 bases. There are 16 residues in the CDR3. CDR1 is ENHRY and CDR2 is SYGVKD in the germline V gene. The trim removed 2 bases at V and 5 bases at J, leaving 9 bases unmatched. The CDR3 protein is CAISERTGQGFHEQYF. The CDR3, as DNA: TGTGCCATCAGTGAGCGAACGGGACAGGGGTTCCACGAGCAGTACTTC.

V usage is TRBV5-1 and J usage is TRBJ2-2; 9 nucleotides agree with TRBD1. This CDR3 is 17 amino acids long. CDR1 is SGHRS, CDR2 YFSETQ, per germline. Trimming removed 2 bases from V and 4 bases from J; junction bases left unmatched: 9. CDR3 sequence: CASSLGGTGTGTGELFF. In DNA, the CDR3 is TGCGCCAGCAGCTTAGGCGGGACAGGGACCGGCACCGGGGAGCTGTTTTTT.

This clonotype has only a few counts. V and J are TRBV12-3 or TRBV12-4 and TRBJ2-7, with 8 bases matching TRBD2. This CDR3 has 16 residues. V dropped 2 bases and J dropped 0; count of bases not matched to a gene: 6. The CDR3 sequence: CASSLMAGGLSYEQYF. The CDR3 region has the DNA TGTGCCAGCAGTTTAATGGCGGGGGGCCTCTCCTACGAGCAGTACTTC.

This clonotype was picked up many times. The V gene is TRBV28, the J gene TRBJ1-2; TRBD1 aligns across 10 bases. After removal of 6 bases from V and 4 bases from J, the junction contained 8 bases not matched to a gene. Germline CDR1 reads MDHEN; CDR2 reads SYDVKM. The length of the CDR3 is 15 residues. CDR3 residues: CASSPDRGRAYGYTF. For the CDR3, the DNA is TGTGCCAGCAGCCCCGACAGGGGGCGGGCCTATGGCTACACCTTC.

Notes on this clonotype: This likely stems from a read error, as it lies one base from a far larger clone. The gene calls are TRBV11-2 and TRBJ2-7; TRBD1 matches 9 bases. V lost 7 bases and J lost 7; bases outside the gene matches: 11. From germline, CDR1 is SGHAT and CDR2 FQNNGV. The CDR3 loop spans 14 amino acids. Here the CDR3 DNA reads TGTGCCAGCATTAGGGACAGGGCCTACTATGAGCAGTACTTC. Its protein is CASIRDRAYYEQYF. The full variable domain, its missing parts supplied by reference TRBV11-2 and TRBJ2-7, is EAGVAQSPRYKIIEKRQSVAFWCNPISGHATLYWYQQILGQGPKLLIQFQNNGVVDDSQLPKDRFSAERLKGVDSTLKIQPAKLEDSAVYLCASIRDRAYYEQYFGPGTRLTVT.

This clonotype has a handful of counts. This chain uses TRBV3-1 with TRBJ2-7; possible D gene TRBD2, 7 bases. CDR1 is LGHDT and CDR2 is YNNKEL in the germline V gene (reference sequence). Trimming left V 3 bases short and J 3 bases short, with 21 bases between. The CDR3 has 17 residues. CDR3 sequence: CASSHKSSKGGLYEQYF. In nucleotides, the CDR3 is TGTGCCAGCAGCCATAAATCTTCCAAGGGGGGGCTCTACGAGCAGTACTTC.

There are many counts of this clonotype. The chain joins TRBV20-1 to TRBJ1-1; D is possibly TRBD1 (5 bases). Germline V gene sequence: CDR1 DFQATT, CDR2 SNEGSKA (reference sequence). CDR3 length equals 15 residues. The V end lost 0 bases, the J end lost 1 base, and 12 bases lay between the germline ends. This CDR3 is CSAREAGWRNTEAFF. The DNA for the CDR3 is TGCAGTGCTAGAGAGGCAGGGTGGAGGAACACTGAAGCTTTCTTT.

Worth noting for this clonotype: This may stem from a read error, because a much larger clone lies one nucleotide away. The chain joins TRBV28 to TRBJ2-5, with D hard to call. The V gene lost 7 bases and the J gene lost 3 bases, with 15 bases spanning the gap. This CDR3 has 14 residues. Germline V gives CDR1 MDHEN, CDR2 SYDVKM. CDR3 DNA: TGTGCCAGCACCCAATTCGGTCACGAAGAGACCCAGTACTTC. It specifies CASTQFGHEETQYF.

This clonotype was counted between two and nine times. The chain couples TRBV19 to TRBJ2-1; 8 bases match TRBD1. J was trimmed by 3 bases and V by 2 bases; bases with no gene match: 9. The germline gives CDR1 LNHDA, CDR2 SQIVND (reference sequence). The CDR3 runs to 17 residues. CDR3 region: CASSIRGTGAHYNEQFF. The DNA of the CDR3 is TGTGCCAGTAGTATAAGAGGGACAGGCGCCCACTACAATGAGCAGTTCTTC.

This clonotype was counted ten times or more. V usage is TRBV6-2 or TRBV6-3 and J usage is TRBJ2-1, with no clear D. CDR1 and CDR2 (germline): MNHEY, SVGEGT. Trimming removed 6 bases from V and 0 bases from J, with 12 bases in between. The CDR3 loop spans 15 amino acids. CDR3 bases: TGTGCCAGCAGAACTATACAGAGCTCCTACAATGAGCAGTTCTTC. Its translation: CASRTIQSSYNEQFF.

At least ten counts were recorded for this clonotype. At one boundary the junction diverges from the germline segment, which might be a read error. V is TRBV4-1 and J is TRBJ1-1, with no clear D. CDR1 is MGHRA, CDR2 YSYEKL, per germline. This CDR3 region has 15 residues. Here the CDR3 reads CASSQGRLENTEAFF. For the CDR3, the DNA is TGCGCCAGCAGCCAAGGGCGGTTGGAGAACACTGAAGCCTTCTTT.

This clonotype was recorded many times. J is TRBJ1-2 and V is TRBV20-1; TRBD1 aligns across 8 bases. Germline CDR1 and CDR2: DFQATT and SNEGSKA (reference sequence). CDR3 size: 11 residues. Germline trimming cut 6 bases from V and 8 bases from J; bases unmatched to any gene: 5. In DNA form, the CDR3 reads TGCAGTGCCCGACAGGGGCCCGGCTACACCTTC. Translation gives CSARQGPGYTF.

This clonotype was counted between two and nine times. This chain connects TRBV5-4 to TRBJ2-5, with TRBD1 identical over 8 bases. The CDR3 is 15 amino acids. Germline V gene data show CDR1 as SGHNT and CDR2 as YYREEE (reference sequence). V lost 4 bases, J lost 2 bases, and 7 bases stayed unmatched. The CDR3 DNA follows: TGTGCCAGCAGCGATCCAGGGGGCTTACAAGAGACCCAGTACTTC. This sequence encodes CASSDPGGLQETQYF.

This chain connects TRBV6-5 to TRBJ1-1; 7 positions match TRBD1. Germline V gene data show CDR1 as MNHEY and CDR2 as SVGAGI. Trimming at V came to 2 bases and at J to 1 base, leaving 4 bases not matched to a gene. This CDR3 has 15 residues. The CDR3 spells CASSYLGQRNTEAFF. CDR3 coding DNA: TGTGCCAGCAGTTACCTGGGACAGAGGAACACTGAAGCTTTCTTT.